These 27 T cell receptor beta chains were sequenced from one sample in a study of somatic mutations in cytotoxic T cells in rheumatoid arthritis. The method was immunoSEQ multiplex PCR; TCRdb's version includes in-frame clones alone and lacks a portion of them. Among 6,300 or so clones listed, 70% to 80% were seen once. The sequencing here drew on CD8+ T cells sorted from blood, taken at a follow-up visit. The source is a woman in her 70s with rheumatoid arthritis.

The chain joins TRBV6-4 to TRBJ2-1, with D possibly called TRBD1 or TRBD2 (6 bases each). The CDR3 is 14 amino acids. Germline V gene lookup returns CDR1 MRHNA and CDR2 SNTAGT. Trimming took 0 bases from V and 9 from J, leaving 12 bases between them. CDR3 protein: CASSDSPGAGEQFF. CDR3 DNA sequence: TGTGCCAGCAGTGACTCACCGGGGGCGGGTGAGCAGTTCTTC.

This clone was picked up one time. The CDR3: CASSQGRSNTGELFF. CDR3 nucleotide sequence: TGCGCCAGCAGCCAAGGGCGGTCAAACACCGGGGAGCTGTTTTTT. The chain employs TRBV4-1 and TRBJ2-2, with D unclear. CDR3 length: 15 amino acids. Trimming removed 1 base at V and 2 bases at J, with 8 bases between. Per germline, CDR1 MGHRA and CDR2 YSYEKL.

In this sample, this clone turned up a few times. The V and J genes are TRBV28 and TRBJ2-7, with a weak D call TRBD2 (6 bases). The germline gives CDR1 MDHEN, CDR2 SYDVKM. The CDR3 is 13 amino acids. The ends were cut back, 7 bases at V and 1 base at J, with 11 bases in the middle. CDR3 nucleotides: TGTGCCAGCACCCTGGAGGGGTCCTACGAGCAGTACTTC. Protein: CASTLEGSYEQYF.

This chain links TRBV5-8 with TRBJ2-1; D tentatively reads TRBD1 or TRBD2 (5 bases each). Trimming took off 3 bases at V and 7 bases at J, with 8 bases between the two ends. This CDR3 region has 12 residues. CDR1 and CDR2 from the germline V gene are SGHTS and YDEGEE. CDR3 in amino acids: CASSSGPNEQFF. CDR3 DNA: TGTGCCAGCAGCTCGGGACCGAATGAGCAGTTCTTC.

The chain recombines TRBV7-3 with TRBJ2-1; 9 nucleotides match TRBD2. V dropped 1 base and J dropped 7; count of bases not matched to a gene: 5. Germline V gene sequence: CDR1 SGHTA, CDR2 FQGTGA. The CDR3 consists of 15 residues. CDR3 sequence reads: CASSLNSGSGNEQFF. The CDR3 nucleotides are TGTGCCAGCAGCTTAAATAGCGGGAGTGGGAATGAGCAGTTCTTC.

The rearrangement links TRBV9 to TRBJ2-7; TRBD2 aligns across 8 bases. The J segment lost 6 bases and the V segment lost 4 bases, leaving 6 bases of the junction unmatched. The CDR3 totals 13 residues. Germline CDR1 and CDR2: SGDLS and YYNGEE. The CDR3 sequence: CASSLDGGAEQYF. The CDR3, as DNA: TGTGCCAGCAGCTTAGACGGGGGGGCCGAGCAGTACTTC.

In this sample, this clone turned up a few times. The chain recombines TRBV4-1 with TRBJ2-2, with D maybe TRBD2 (7 bases). The CDR3 length is 17 residues. Germline CDR1 and CDR2: MGHRA and YSYEKL. The V and J ends lost 1 base and 6 bases respectively, with 18 bases between them. The CDR3 here is CASSQGGGLEEPGELFF. The CDR3 DNA sequence: TGCGCCAGCAGCCAAGGGGGGGGGCTAGAAGAGCCCGGGGAGCTGTTTTTT.

The rearrangement links TRBV5-1 to TRBJ2-1, with 8 bases fitting TRBD2. Germline assignment: CDR1 SGHRS and CDR2 YFSETQ. The V gene end was trimmed by 4 bases and the J gene end by 8 bases; junction bases not matched to a gene: 17. This CDR3 is 17 amino acids long. The CDR3 bases are TGCGCCAGCAGCCCCTATGGGGCGAGCGGGAGAACTGATGAGCAGTTCTTC. Protein product: CASSPYGASGRTDEQFF. Complete variable domain (other parts from reference TRBV5-1 and TRBJ2-1): KAGVTQTPRYLIKTRGQQVTLSCSPISGHRSVSWYQQTPGQGLQFLFEYFSETQRNKGNFPGRFSGRQFSNSRSEMNVSTLELGDSALYLCASSPYGASGRTDEQFFGPGTRLTVL.

This chain joins TRBV5-6 and TRBJ2-5, with 8 bases identical to TRBD1. The J call may be faulty, since TRBJ2-7 better matches the DNA end. This CDR3 region has 14 residues. CDR1 is SGHDT and CDR2 is YYEEEE in the germline V gene. The CDR3 coding sequence is TGTGCCAGCAGCCAACTGGACAGGGACTACGAGCAGTACTTC. The encoded protein is CASSQLDRDYEQYF.

The count of this clone is one. This chain joins TRBV6-5 and TRBJ1-5; D remains unclear. This CDR3 contains 15 residues. In germline, CDR1 is MNHEY, CDR2 SVGAGI. V was shortened by 5 bases and J by 0 bases, with 11 bases between the two germline ends. The CDR3 here is CASSGSRYSNQPQHF. The CDR3 region has the DNA TGTGCCAGCAGTGGAAGTAGATATAGCAATCAGCCCCAGCATTTT.

This chain connects TRBV6-4 to TRBJ2-1, with D perhaps TRBD2 (6 bases). The germline CDR1 and CDR2 sequences are MRHNA and SNTAGT. V lost 3 bases to trimming and J lost 5 bases, with 14 bases between them. The CDR3 covers 15 residues. This CDR3 reads CASSDGGSGHNEQFF. The CDR3 nucleotides are TGTGCCAGCAGTGATGGGGGTAGCGGCCACAATGAGCAGTTCTTC.

By sample share, this clone is medium-sized. The J gene is TRBJ1-3, the V gene TRBV2; no firm D call. Germline V CDR1 and CDR2: SNHLY, FYNNEI. The V and J ends lost 3 bases and 0 bases respectively, with 15 bases between them. The CDR3 runs to 17 residues. In DNA, the CDR3 is TGTGCCAGCAGTGAGTTTTCAGGCGCGAGCTCTGGAAACACCATATATTTT. Translating it yields CASSEFSGASSGNTIYF. The full variable domain, with the rest looked up from reference TRBV2 and TRBJ1-3, is EPEVTQTPSHQVTQMGQEVILRCVPISNHLYFYWYRQILGQKVEFLVSFYNNEISEKSEIFDDQFSVERPDGSNFTLKIRSTKLEDSAMYFCASSEFSGASSGNTIYFGEGSWLTVV.

This rearrangement joins TRBV9 to TRBJ2-5; 13 bases are a match to TRBD2. V trimming: 3 bases; J trimming: 5 bases; junction bases outside the gene matches: 13. Germline CDR1 is SGDLS and CDR2 is YYNGEE. This CDR3 has 18 residues. The CDR3 sequence: CASSAEGLAGRLVETQYF. The DNA of the CDR3 is TGTGCCAGCAGCGCAGAGGGACTAGCGGGGAGGTTAGTCGAGACCCAGTACTTC.

V usage is TRBV28 and J usage is TRBJ2-7; D ambiguous. This CDR3 has 12 amino acids. V was cut by 4 bases and J by 6 bases, with 10 bases left in between. The germline V gene has CDR1 MDHEN and CDR2 SYDVKM. CDR3 in amino acids: CASSWEGIEQYF. The CDR3 nucleotides read TGTGCCAGCAGTTGGGAAGGTATCGAGCAGTACTTC. The variable domain in full, completed from reference TRBV28 and TRBJ2-7, reads DVKVTQSSRYLVKRTGEKVFLECVQDMDHENMFWYRQDPGLGLRLIYFSYDVKMKEKGDIPEGYSVSREKKERFSLILESASTNQTSMYLCASSWEGIEQYFGPGTRLTVT.

A single count supports this clone. The chain uses TRBV5-1 and TRBJ2-7; TRBD1 matches at 7 bases. This CDR3 is built from 14 residues. Germline V gene data show CDR1 as SGHRS and CDR2 as YFSETQ. The V segment lost 2 bases and the J segment 0 bases; nucleotides outside the gene matches: 2. CDR3: CASSFTGASYEQYF. The CDR3 coding sequence is TGCGCCAGCAGCTTCACAGGGGCCTCCTACGAGCAGTACTTC. Drawing the rest from reference TRBV5-1 and TRBJ2-7, the complete variable domain is KAGVTQTPRYLIKTRGQQVTLSCSPISGHRSVSWYQQTPGQGLQFLFEYFSETQRNKGNFPGRFSGRQFSNSRSEMNVSTLELGDSALYLCASSFTGASYEQYFGPGTRLTVT.

Relative to its sample, this clone is large. The rearrangement uses TRBV25-1 and TRBJ2-7; 7 bases agree with TRBD1. This CDR3 has 13 amino acids. Germline assignment: CDR1 MGHDK and CDR2 SYGVNS. V gave up 6 bases and J gave up 3 bases; unmatched junction bases: 5. Written as DNA, the CDR3 is TGTGCCAGCAGAGACAGGGCTCGCTACGAGCAGTACTTC. Its protein product is CASRDRARYEQYF.

This chain links TRBV11-3 with TRBJ2-2; tentatively, D is TRBD2 (6 bases). Germline V lookup: CDR1 SGHNT, CDR2 YENEEA. V shed 5 bases and J shed 7 bases, with 17 bases lying between them. The CDR3 has 15 residues. In DNA form, the CDR3 reads TGTGCCAGCAGCCCCCGGCGGGGTATGATCGGGGAGCTGTTTTTT. As protein: CASSPRRGMIGELFF.

J is TRBJ2-7 and V is TRBV7-9; 8 nucleotides agree with TRBD2. The germline CDR1 and CDR2 sequences are SEHNR and FQNEAQ (reference sequence). Germline trimming cut 5 bases from V and 7 bases from J; bases unmatched to any gene: 7. This CDR3 is built from 13 residues. CDR3 amino acids: CASSPAGVWEQYF. Here the CDR3 DNA reads TGTGCCAGCAGCCCAGCGGGAGTCTGGGAGCAGTACTTC.

V usage is TRBV11-3 and J usage is TRBJ2-7; D is possibly TRBD1 (5 bases). Germline assignment: CDR1 SGHNT and CDR2 YENEEA. The CDR3 is 14 amino acids. The V end lost 5 bases, the J end lost 2 bases, and 13 bases lay between the germline ends. CDR3 loop: CASSLQVEAYEQYF. As DNA, the CDR3 is TGTGCCAGCAGCCTACAGGTGGAAGCCTACGAGCAGTACTTC. Combining the CDR3 with reference TRBV11-3 and TRBJ2-7 gives the whole variable domain EAGVVQSPRYKIIEKKQPVAFWCNPISGHNTLYWYLQNLGQGPELLIRYENEEAVDDSQLPKDRFSAERLKGVDSTLKIQPAELGDSAVYLCASSLQVEAYEQYFGPGTRLTVT.

The chain couples TRBV27 to TRBJ2-7; 11 bases are a match to TRBD2. V gave up 2 bases and J gave up 6 bases; unmatched junction bases: 9. From germline, CDR1 is MNHEY and CDR2 SMNVEV (reference sequence). CDR3 length equals 16 residues. The CDR3 sequence: CASSLIPVAGGTEQYF. CDR3 sequence (DNA): TGTGCCAGCAGTTTAATACCGGTAGCGGGAGGGACCGAGCAGTACTTC.

The chain carries TRBV6-5 and TRBJ1-1, with a possible D match to TRBD1 (6 bases). The CDR3 has 14 residues. V lost 0 bases and J 6 bases, leaving 11 bases between the germline ends. CDR1 MNHEY and CDR2 SVGAGI come from the germline V gene. The CDR3 nucleotides read TGTGCCAGCAGTTACTCGGGGGGGCTGGCTGAAGCTTTCTTT. Translated, it gives CASSYSGGLAEAFF.

As to this clone: One junction end does not reproduce the germline sequence, and a read error may be involved. This chain uses TRBV5-3 with TRBJ2-6; TRBD1 is a possible D gene (6 bases). TRBV5-3 is given ORF status, its function remaining uncertain. The CDR3 is 14 amino acids. The CDR3 region is CASSYRAGANVLTF. The CDR3 nucleotides read TGTGCCAGCAGCTACAGGGCTGGGGCCAACGTCCTGACTTTC.

This clone was seen a few times. The V and J genes are TRBV12-5 and TRBJ1-1; D is unclear. V gave up 6 bases and J gave up 5 bases, with 16 bases separating them. This CDR3 comprises 14 residues. CDR1 and CDR2 from the germline V gene are LGHNT and FRNRAP. The DNA for the CDR3 is TGTGCTAGTGGGTTCTGGCAGGTCAAGACTGAAGCTTTCTTT. Translated: CASGFWQVKTEAFF. The full variable domain, with the rest looked up from reference TRBV12-5 and TRBJ1-1, is DARVTQTPRHKVTEMGQEVTMRCQPILGHNTVFWYRQTMMQGLELLAYFRNRAPLDDSGMPKDRFSAEMPDATLATLKIQPSEPRDSAVYFCASGFWQVKTEAFFGQGTRLTVV.

The chain couples TRBV25-1 to TRBJ2-1; 14 bases are shared with TRBD2. J gave up 6 bases and V 6 bases, and 7 bases lay outside the gene matches. In germline, CDR1 is MGHDK, CDR2 SYGVNS. The CDR3 has 16 residues. The CDR3 nucleotides read TGTGCCAGCAGGGGTAAAGGGACTAGCGGGGGCAATGAGCAGTTCTTC. Protein sequence: CASRGKGTSGGNEQFF.

The rearrangement joins TRBV9 to TRBJ1-2; 8 bases are a match to TRBD1. CDR1 is SGDLS, CDR2 YYNGEE, per germline. There are 16 residues in the CDR3. V shed 2 bases, J shed 2 bases, and the junction held 8 bases outside the gene matches. The CDR3 DNA is TGTGCCAGCAGCGTTTCGGGAGACAGGGGAAACTATGGCTACACCTTC. Its protein is CASSVSGDRGNYGYTF.

The chain links TRBV19 to TRBJ2-7; D not resolved. The germline V gene has CDR1 LNHDA and CDR2 SQIVND (reference sequence). V lost 5 bases and J lost 5, with 13 bases in between. This CDR3 is built from 13 residues. The CDR3, as DNA: TGTGCCAGTAGTTACGGACGTGGGGACGAGCAGTACTTC. It encodes CASSYGRGDEQYF.

This clone was seen more than once but under ten times. This chain uses TRBV12-5 with TRBJ2-1; D remains unclear. Germline CDR1 and CDR2: LGHNT and FRNRAP. V was pared by 6 bases and J by 9 bases, with 9 bases between. This CDR3 is 11 amino acids long. This CDR3 is CASGGPLEQFF. CDR3 nucleotide sequence: TGTGCTAGTGGCGGTCCACTTGAGCAGTTCTTC. Supplemented by reference TRBV12-5 and TRBJ2-1, the full variable domain reads DARVTQTPRHKVTEMGQEVTMRCQPILGHNTVFWYRQTMMQGLELLAYFRNRAPLDDSGMPKDRFSAEMPDATLATLKIQPSEPRDSAVYFCASGGPLEQFFGPGTRLTVL.